These T cell receptor beta chains were read from a single sample in a study of T cell responses to AZD1222 COVID-19 vaccine. The data were produced by immunoSEQ multiplex PCR, yet TCRdb's version contains in-frame clones alone and is incomplete. The table shows 95,000 to 100,000 clones, with around 85% occurring only once. Specimen: peripheral blood, collected 28 days after the second AZD1222 dose. The source of these receptors is an adult who received the AZD1222 COVID-19 vaccine. CDR3s include the opening cysteine and the closing phenylalanine or tryptophan. Each record gives: CDR3 length, V gene, D gene, clone size, J gene, CDR3 DNA, CDR3 protein. D genes are given only for firm matches. Not every row has a clone size; where given, it reads once, few, many or a size class.

len: 12; v_gene: TRBV29-1; d_gene: TRBD1; abundance: .; j_gene: TRBJ1-5; CDR3nt: TGCAGCACCCGACAGGGGGACCAGCCCCAGCATTTT; CDR3aa: CSTRQGDQPQHF
len: 15; v_gene: TRBV5-4; d_gene: .; abundance: .; j_gene: TRBJ2-6; CDR3nt: TGTGCCAGCAGCCTGGGGGGATCTGGGGCCAACGTCCTGACTTTC; CDR3aa: CASSLGGSGANVLTF
len: 13; v_gene: TRBV2; d_gene: TRBD2; abundance: .; j_gene: TRBJ2-3; CDR3nt: TGTGCCAGCAGCGCTACCCTAGCGGGAACGCAGTATTTT; CDR3aa: CASSATLAGTQYF
len: 16; v_gene: TRBV5-1; d_gene: .; abundance: few; j_gene: TRBJ1-5; CDR3nt: TGCGCCAGCAGCTCGGGGGGCAGAGATAGCAATCAGCCCCAGCATTTT; CDR3aa: CASSSGGRDSNQPQHF
len: 14; v_gene: TRBV6-5; d_gene: .; abundance: few; j_gene: TRBJ1-2; CDR3nt: TGTGCCAGCAGTTCCGGGGCCCGAGACTATGGCTACACCTTC; CDR3aa: CASSSGARDYGYTF
len: 12; v_gene: TRBV5-1; d_gene: .; abundance: .; j_gene: TRBJ2-1; CDR3nt: TGCGCCAGCAGGCCCGATTGGGGGGAGCAGTTCTTC; CDR3aa: CASRPDWGEQFF
len: 15; v_gene: TRBV24-1; d_gene: TRBD1; abundance: .; j_gene: TRBJ1-2; CDR3nt: TGTGCCACCAGTGATGCGGGACAGGGGGCGCAGGGCTACACCTTC; CDR3aa: CATSDAGQGAQGYTF
len: 14; v_gene: TRBV6-1; d_gene: .; abundance: .; j_gene: TRBJ1-1; CDR3nt: TGTGCCAGCAGTGAAGTTGGGGCCGGGCTTGAAGCTTTCTTT; CDR3aa: CASSEVGAGLEAFF
len: 11; v_gene: TRBV10-3; d_gene: .; abundance: .; j_gene: TRBJ2-2; CDR3nt: TGTGCCATCAAGGGAACCGGGGAGCTGTTTTTT; CDR3aa: CAIKGTGELFF
len: 13; v_gene: TRBV6-4; d_gene: .; abundance: .; j_gene: TRBJ1-1; CDR3nt: TGTGCCAGCAGTACAGAAATGAACACTGAAGCTTTCTTT; CDR3aa: CASSTEMNTEAFF
len: 15; v_gene: TRBV7-8; d_gene: .; abundance: .; j_gene: TRBJ1-4; CDR3nt: TGTGCCAGCAGCTATACGGCAGGGGTGGGTGAAAAACTGTTTTTT; CDR3aa: CASSYTAGVGEKLFF
len: 14; v_gene: TRBV7-2; d_gene: .; abundance: .; j_gene: TRBJ1-3; CDR3nt: TGTGCCAGCAGCAAACAGGGTGGCGGAAACACCATATATTTT; CDR3aa: CASSKQGGGNTIYF
len: 13; v_gene: TRBV5-4; d_gene: .; abundance: .; j_gene: TRBJ2-7; CDR3nt: TGTGCCAGCAGCTTGGATGTAGTCTACGAGCAGTACTTC; CDR3aa: CASSLDVVYEQYF
len: 15; v_gene: TRBV7-2; d_gene: TRBD2; abundance: .; j_gene: TRBJ2-7; CDR3nt: TGTGCCAGCAGCCCTCCAGGGCGCCGGGGGGACGAGCAGTACTTC; CDR3aa: CASSPPGRRGDEQYF